The clone carrying this T cell receptor (beta chain) was recorded a few times. The antigen remains undetermined. These data originate in a study of identical twins. General observations from the study: Beta out-of-frame twin sharing showed a weaker excess. Fewer insertions characterized abundant cord blood beta clonotypes, whereas memory repertoires showed none.

Template switching introduced a universal primer site, and the cDNA bore unique molecular identifiers. In TCRdb, the 5' RACE reads were re-called with MiXCR into one record per CDR3 protein. The sample lists some 460,000 distinct CDR3 sequences, approximately 15% occurring once. Another study also made use of these data, one on yellow fever vaccine responses in identical twins. That report notes: After vaccination, twins' T cell response reportedly seemed partly convergent, partly personalized.

The clonotype originates from a woman between 18 and 30 years old in good health. Material: CD4+ T cells sorted from blood.

The CDR3 region is CSACTSGSRTDTQYF. The CDR3 DNA reads as TGCAGTGCGTGCACTAGCGGTTCTCGCACAGATACGCAGTATTTT. The rearrangement links TRBV20-1 to TRBJ2-3; TRBD2 matches at 8 bases. The CDR3 totals 15 residues. Germline CDR1 and CDR2: DFQATT and SNEGSKA (reference sequence). J was trimmed by 1 base and V by 6 bases; bases with no gene match: 9.